These 17 T cell receptor beta chains were all obtained from the same sample, sequenced in a study of blood T cell repertoires in COVID-19. The method was immunoSEQ multiplex PCR; TCRdb's version includes in-frame clones alone and lacks a portion of them. The sample includes 40,000 or so clones, approximately 80% of them seen just once. Source material: peripheral blood. The receptor source for this set is a man in his 60s in a cohort sampled during active COVID-19.

This sequence joins TRBV10-3 and TRBJ1-2; 8 nucleotides match TRBD1. Germline lookup yields CDR1 ENHRY and CDR2 SYGVKD. CDR3 length: 15 amino acids. Losses at the gene ends were 3 bases for V and 1 base for J; bases not matched to a gene: 4. CDR3 DNA sequence: TGTGCCATCAGTGAAACAGGGGGGGTTAACTATGGCTACACCTTC. It specifies CAISETGGVNYGYTF.

This chain links TRBV10-1 with TRBJ1-4; 10 positions agree with TRBD1. Germline V gene lookup returns CDR1 WNHNN and CDR2 SYGVQD (reference sequence). There are 16 residues in the CDR3. V was pared by 6 bases and J by 5 bases, with 9 bases of the junction left unmatched. CDR3 bases: TGCGCCAGCAGCTCCGGGACAGGGGAAACAAATGAAAAACTGTTTTTT. Amino acids: CASSSGTGETNEKLFF.

This clone was seen a single time. The chain has TRBV19 and TRBJ1-1; D is undetermined. The germline V gene encodes CDR1 LNHDA and CDR2 SQIVND (reference sequence). Trimming cost V 9 bases and J 4 bases, with 15 bases left between them. CDR3 size: 13 residues. CDR3 sequence reads: CARLTGWATEAFF. The CDR3 coding sequence is TGTGCCAGATTGACCGGCTGGGCCACTGAAGCTTTCTTT.

Judged by abundance, this clone is medium-sized. V is TRBV27 and J is TRBJ2-7, with 9 bases that match TRBD2. Germline assignment: CDR1 MNHEY and CDR2 SMNVEV (reference sequence). J was trimmed by 4 bases and V by 0 bases; bases with no gene match: 7. This CDR3 region has 16 residues. The CDR3, as DNA: TGTGCCAGCAGTTTATCACTGGGGACTAGCTCTTACGAGCAGTACTTC. Its protein is CASSLSLGTSSYEQYF.

J is TRBJ1-1 and V is TRBV7-2, with TRBD1 matching over 8 bases. This CDR3 has 14 amino acids. The V gene's germline CDR1 is SGHTA and CDR2 FQGNSA. After removal of 3 bases from V and 3 bases from J, the junction contained 3 bases not matched to a gene. As DNA, the CDR3 is TGTGCCAGCAGCTTTACACAGGGGGACACTGAAGCTTTCTTT. Protein product: CASSFTQGDTEAFF.

The DNA for the CDR3 is TGTGCCAGCAGTCGCGCGAGGCCAGGGAGGACTAGCGGTCCCCAAACCCTCAATGAGCAGTTCTTC. It yields the protein CASSRARPGRTSGPQTLNEQFF. The chain combines TRBV28 with TRBJ2-1; TRBD2 matches 10 bases. CDR3 length equals 22 residues. Per germline, CDR1 MDHEN and CDR2 SYDVKM. J gave up 6 bases and V 5 bases, and 28 bases lay outside the gene matches.

The chain has TRBV30 and TRBJ1-2; tentative D call: TRBD1 (5 bases). This CDR3 has 16 residues. Trimming shortened V by 5 bases and J by 4 bases, and 23 bases separated the two germline ends. Germline-derived CDR1 and CDR2 are GTSNPN and SVGIG (reference sequence). CDR3 DNA: TGTGCCTGGCAACATCGGTTGGTCAGACAGCCCTATGGCTACACCTTC. Translating gives CAWQHRLVRQPYGYTF.

The chain carries TRBV15 and TRBJ1-1; unclear D gene. Per the germline V gene, CDR1 is LNHNV and CDR2 is YYDKDF (reference sequence). The CDR3 sequence is 15 residues long. V was trimmed by 0 bases and J by 11 bases, leaving 19 bases between them. Here the CDR3 DNA reads TGTGCCACCAGCAGAGATTTTGAGTACGGAGTGTTCGCTTTCTTT. This translates into CATSRDFEYGVFAFF.

This chain joins TRBV6-6 and TRBJ1-5, with TRBD1 matching 9 bases. This CDR3 region has 16 residues. Germline-derived CDR1 and CDR2 are MNHNY and SVGAGI (reference sequence). Unmatched junction bases numbered 8, after V lost 5 bases and J lost 3 bases. In DNA, the CDR3 is TGTGCCAGCAGTGACTTTGGACAGGGGATCAATCAGCCCCAGCATTTT. Its translation: CASSDFGQGINQPQHF.

This chain uses TRBV24-1 with TRBJ1-2; TRBD1 is a possible D gene (5 bases). The CDR3 consists of 13 residues. The V and J ends lost 3 bases and 8 bases respectively, with 12 bases between them. The germline V gene encodes CDR1 KGHDR and CDR2 SFDVKD. This CDR3 is CATSDGGSRGYTF. The CDR3 DNA is TGTGCCACCAGTGATGGGGGGTCACGCGGCTACACCTTC.

V is TRBV19 and J is TRBJ2-3; D ambiguous. This CDR3 has 13 residues. V shed 1 base and J shed 5 bases, with 7 bases lying between them. Germline-derived CDR1 and CDR2 are LNHDA and SQIVND (reference sequence). CDR3 protein: CASSIVPEDTQYF. CDR3 bases: TGTGCCAGTAGTATAGTGCCAGAAGATACGCAGTATTTT.

The chain links TRBV3-1 (or the pseudogene TRBV3-2) to TRBJ2-1; 14 positions agree with TRBD2. The CDR3 has 17 residues. Unmatched junction bases numbered 10, after V lost 5 bases and J lost 7 bases. Germline-derived CDR1 and CDR2 are LGHDT and YNNKEL (reference sequence). CDR3 in DNA: TGTGCCAGCAGCGAAAGGACTAGCGGGGGGTTCAGTAATGAGCAGTTCTTC. Translation gives CASSERTSGGFSNEQFF.

The chain uses TRBV28 and TRBJ1-2; 7 nucleotides match TRBD1. The germline gives CDR1 MDHEN, CDR2 SYDVKM. After removal of 3 bases from V and 9 bases from J, the junction contained 13 bases not matched to a gene. The CDR3 consists of 15 residues. This CDR3 reads CASSLSTGASYRYTF. The CDR3 coding sequence is TGTGCCAGCAGTTTGTCCACAGGGGCCTCTTATCGCTACACCTTC.

The CDR3 region has the DNA TGTGCCAGCAGTGGACAGGGGGGATCAAAGACCCAGTACTTC. Protein sequence: CASSGQGGSKTQYF. The chain couples TRBV2 to TRBJ2-5, with TRBD1 matching 9 bases. The CDR3 runs to 14 residues. The V gene end was trimmed by 4 bases and the J gene end by 6 bases; junction bases not matched to a gene: 6. CDR1 is SNHLY and CDR2 is FYNNEI in the germline V gene.

In its sample, this clone was seen a few times. The V and J genes are TRBV19 and TRBJ1-5; D ambiguous. Deletions cut 7 bases from V and 7 bases from J, with 14 bases between. CDR3 length equals 13 residues. Germline-derived CDR1 and CDR2 are LNHDA and SQIVND (reference sequence). The CDR3 DNA sequence: TGTGCCAGTAAGGAGGCTCGCTGGCAGCCCCAGCATTTT. This encodes CASKEARWQPQHF.

The chain carries TRBV27 and TRBJ2-5; a possible D gene is TRBD2 (6 bases). The CDR3 sequence is 15 residues long. CDR1 MNHEY and CDR2 SMNVEV come from the germline V gene (reference sequence). V lost 0 bases to trimming and J lost 7 bases, with 15 bases between them. This CDR3 reads CASSLSSGTQRTQYF. The CDR3 region has the DNA TGTGCCAGCAGTTTATCGTCCGGGACTCAGCGGACCCAGTACTTC.

Only one count was recorded for this clone. The genes are TRBV18 and TRBJ2-7, with no clear D. V lost 0 bases and J lost 4, with 7 bases in between. The CDR3 length is 13 residues. From germline, CDR1 is KGHSH and CDR2 LQKENI. This CDR3 is CASSPPLTYEQYF. Written as DNA, the CDR3 is TGTGCCAGCTCACCACCCCTGACATACGAGCAGTACTTC. Full variable domain (missing parts from reference TRBV18 and TRBJ2-7): NAGVMQNPRHLVRRRGQEARLRCSPMKGHSHVYWYRQLPEEGLKFMVYLQKENIIDESGMPKERFSAEFPKEGPSILRIQQVVRGDSAAYFCASSPPLTYEQYFGPGTRLTVT.